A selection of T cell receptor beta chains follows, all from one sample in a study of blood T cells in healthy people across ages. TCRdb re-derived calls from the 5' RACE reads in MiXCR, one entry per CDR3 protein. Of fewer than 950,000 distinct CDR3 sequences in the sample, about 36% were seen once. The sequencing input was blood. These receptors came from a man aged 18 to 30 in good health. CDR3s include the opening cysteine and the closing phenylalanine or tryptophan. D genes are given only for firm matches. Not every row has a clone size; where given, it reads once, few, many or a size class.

TGTGCCAGCAGCCTTACCGACGGACCCAACACTGAAGCTTTCTTT CASSLTDGPNTEAFF - TRBV3-1 - TRBJ1-1 15
TGCGCCAGCAGCCTGGAATATGGTAGCACTGAAGCTTTCTTT CASSLEYGSTEAFF - TRBV5-1 - TRBJ1-1 14
TGTGCCAGCAGCGTAGAGACGACGGGGGGTGATACGCAGTATTTT CASSVETTGGDTQYF TRBD2 TRBV9 - TRBJ2-3 15
TGTGCCAGCACCGCGGACAGGAACTATGGCTACACCTTC CASTADRNYGYTF TRBD1 TRBV12-3/TRBV12-4 many TRBJ1-2 13
TGCGCCAGCAGCCAAGACCCCCCTGGGACCTACAATGAGCAGTTCTTC CASSQDPPGTYNEQFF - TRBV4-3 - TRBJ2-1 16
TGTGCCAGCAGTTTGAGAGGGACAGGGGGCTTTAATGAGCAGTTCTTC CASSLRGTGGFNEQFF TRBD1 TRBV12-3/TRBV12-4 - TRBJ2-1 16
TGTGCCAGCAGCTTAGGGGGGCGGGGGACCACAGATACGCAGTATTTT CASSLGGRGTTDTQYF - TRBV7-3 - TRBJ2-3 16
TGTGCCAGCAGCCAGACAGGGGTCACTGAAGCTTTCTTT CASSQTGVTEAFF TRBD1 TRBV6-1 few TRBJ1-1 13
TGTGCCAGCAGCAAGGGGCCCTCGAACACTGAAGCTTTCTTT CASSKGPSNTEAFF - TRBV7-2 - TRBJ1-1 14
TGCAGTGCAAACGGGAGGCCCCTTAAAAACATTCAGTACTTC CSANGRPLKNIQYF TRBD2 TRBV20-1 many TRBJ2-4 14
TGTGCCAGCGGCACTAGCCCCAATGAGCAGTTCTTC CASGTSPNEQFF - TRBV6-2/TRBV6-3 - TRBJ2-1 12
TGTGCCAGCAGCGTAACCGAGGGGCAGGGACCCTACAATGAGCAGTTCTTC CASSVTEGQGPYNEQFF - TRBV9 - TRBJ2-1 17
TGTGCCAGCAGTTTCGCACTCAGCTCCTACGAGCTGTACTTC CASSFALSSYELYF - TRBV12-3/TRBV12-4 - TRBJ2-7 14
TGCGCCAGCAGCTGGAATGGGGGCTCTGACTATGGCTACACCTTC CASSWNGGSDYGYTF - TRBV5-1 - TRBJ1-2 15
TGTGCCAGCAGGAGGGACAGGGTAGAGGGCTACACCTTC CASRRDRVEGYTF TRBD1 TRBV12-3/TRBV12-4 - TRBJ1-2 13
TGTGCCAGCAGCTTGCCCGGGGCGGACACTGAAGCTTTCTTT CASSLPGADTEAFF - TRBV7-9 - TRBJ1-1 14
TGTGCCAGCAGTTTCTTCGGCAGCACCGGGGAGCTGTTTTTT CASSFFGSTGELFF - TRBV12-3/TRBV12-4 - TRBJ2-2 14
TGTGCCAGCAGCGGGAACGACGGGGACACTGAAGCTTTCTTT CASSGNDGDTEAFF - TRBV7-2 - TRBJ1-1 14
TGCAGTGCTAGAGATGGAGGACTAGCGGGGTGGGAGACCCAGTACTTC CSARDGGLAGWETQYF TRBD2 TRBV20-1 - TRBJ2-5 16
TGTGCCATCAGTGAGTCGCCTAGCGGGGGCCTGCAAGAGACCCAGTACTTC CAISESPSGGLQETQYF TRBD2 TRBV10-3 - TRBJ2-5 17
TGTGCCAGCAGCTCCCGGGCGGTCCAAGAGACCCAGTACTTC CASSSRAVQETQYF - TRBV7-2 - TRBJ2-5 14
TGTGTCAGCAGGGAAACAGGGGGCTTTTACGAGCAGTACTTC CVSRETGGFYEQYF TRBD1 TRBV6-5 - TRBJ2-7 14
TGTGCCAGCAGCCTCCGGGACAAGGATTCCTACGAGCAGTACTTC CASSLRDKDSYEQYF - TRBV6-5 few TRBJ2-7 15
TGTGCCAGCAGTCTAGCGGGAACGGGAAACATTCAGTACTTC CASSLAGTGNIQYF TRBD2 TRBV12-3/TRBV12-4 - TRBJ2-4 14
TGTGCCAGCAGCTTAGGGTCGGACATTCAGTACTTC CASSLGSDIQYF - TRBV7-6 - TRBJ2-4 12
TGTGCCAGCAGCCGACAGGGGGGAGGCAATCAGCCCCAGCATTTT CASSRQGGGNQPQHF TRBD1 TRBV6-5 few TRBJ1-5 15
TGTGCCAGCAGTGCCACCAAATACGGACAGCCGCCTCTCACCTTC CASSATKYGQPPLTF - TRBV25-1 - TRBJ1-2 15
TGCAGCGTTGCGCGTATTGAGGCAGATGAAAAACTGTTTTTT CSVARIEADEKLFF - TRBV29-1 once TRBJ1-4 14
TGTGCCAGCAGTGAATACAAGCGGGGGTATGAGCAGTTCTTC CASSEYKRGYEQFF TRBD2 TRBV2 many TRBJ2-1 14
TGTGCCAGCAGCTTAGGGACAGGGGCTAATGAAAAACTGTTTTTT CASSLGTGANEKLFF TRBD1 TRBV7-2 - TRBJ1-4 15
TGTGCCACCAGTGATTCCCCGGAGACCCAGTACTTC CATSDSPETQYF - TRBV24-1 few TRBJ2-5 12
TGTGCCAGCAGCTTAGTTAGTCAGGGTAAGAGAACTGAAGCTTTCTTT CASSLVSQGKRTEAFF - TRBV7-2 few TRBJ1-1 16
TGTGCCAGCAGCTTCCGCCTCGGGGCCAATGAGCAGTTCTTC CASSFRLGANEQFF - TRBV7-2 few TRBJ2-1 14
TGTGCCAGCAGCTTAATAGCGGGAGACACTGAAGCTTTCTTT CASSLIAGDTEAFF - TRBV7-9 few TRBJ1-1 14
TGCAGTGCCTTCCACAGGGGTATTAATTCACCCCTCCACTTT CSAFHRGINSPLHF TRBD1 TRBV20-1 - TRBJ1-6 14
TGTGCCAGCAGCTTCCCCCAGAGGCTAGCCAAAAACATTCAGTACTTC CASSFPQRLAKNIQYF - TRBV7-2 once TRBJ2-4 16
TGTGCCAGCAGCTTGGATGCCAACATTCAGTACTTC CASSLDANIQYF - TRBV5-5 - TRBJ2-4 12